This is a list of T cell receptor beta chains from one sample in a study of cytomegalovirus exposure and HLA in healthy donors. Repertoires were generated with immunoSEQ multiplex PCR, while TCRdb's copy carries only in-frame clones and drops some. Among some 150,000 clones listed, approximately 80% were seen once. The sample consisted of PBMCs. The receptors originated from a male donor in good health and CMV-seronegative. Both conserved end residues are part of each CDR3. The D gene is left open where the match is weak. Size is stated for part of the rows, as once, few or many counts, or as a class when the clone is expanded.

size | J | D | V | DNA | CDR3
. | TRBJ2-7 | . | TRBV27 | TGTGCCAGCAGCCGACAGAGAACCTACGAGCAGTACTTC | CASSRQRTYEQYF
. | TRBJ1-1 | . | TRBV7-9 | TGTGCCAGCAGCTTGGGCAGGCCGATGAACACTGAAGCTTTCTTT | CASSLGRPMNTEAFF
. | TRBJ2-7 | . | TRBV12-5 | TGTGCTAGTGGTTTGCGGCGGAGCTCCTACGAGCAGTACTTC | CASGLRRSSYEQYF
. | TRBJ1-5 | . | TRBV7-6 | TGTGCCAGCAGCCTCTTTAGCAATCAGCCCCAGCATTTT | CASSLFSNQPQHF
. | TRBJ2-2 | TRBD1 | TRBV5-1 | TGCGCCAGCAGCCTAAGGACAGGGGACACCGGGGAGCTGTTTTTT | CASSLRTGDTGELFF
. | TRBJ1-2 | TRBD1 | TRBV27 | TGTGCCAGCAGTTTAATCGTTGGGACAGGGGCAGGTGGCTACACCTTC | CASSLIVGTGAGGYTF
. | TRBJ1-1 | . | TRBV5-1 | TGCGCCAGCAGACAACAATCAGAGGTAAACACTGAAGCTTTCTTT | CASRQQSEVNTEAFF
. | TRBJ1-2 | TRBD1 | TRBV2 | TGTGCCAGCAGAAAAGAAACAGGGGGGTCCTATGGCTACACCTTC | CASRKETGGSYGYTF
. | TRBJ1-4 | TRBD1 | TRBV6-7 | TGTGCCAGCAGGATGACAGGGTCGAATGAAAAACTGTTTTTT | CASRMTGSNEKLFF
. | TRBJ1-5 | . | TRBV19 | TGTGCCAGTAACCCCCTGACAGGTTTGGGCGTCAATCAGCCCCAGCATTTT | CASNPLTGLGVNQPQHF
. | TRBJ1-4 | . | TRBV4-3 | TGCGCCAGCAGCCGCCTGACAGATCCTAATGAAAAACTGTTTTTT | CASSRLTDPNEKLFF
. | TRBJ1-3 | . | TRBV4-2 | TGTGCCAGCAGCCAAGACAGGGGAAACACCATATATTTT | CASSQDRGNTIYF
. | TRBJ2-1 | . | TRBV6-6 | TGTGCCAGCAGCCGGGACACTTACAATGAGCAGTTCTTC | CASSRDTYNEQFF
. | TRBJ2-2 | . | TRBV5-1 | TGCGCCAGCACGCCCTGGGGGGGGGCCACCGGGGAGCTGTTTTTT | CASTPWGGATGELFF
. | TRBJ2-5 | . | TRBV9 | TGTGCCAGCAGCCCCTCCCCTACCTCCAAAGAGACCCAGTACTTC | CASSPSPTSKETQYF
. | TRBJ1-2 | . | TRBV28 | TGTGCGATCGGGTCGACCGGGAACTATGGCTACACCTTC | CAIGSTGNYGYTF
. | TRBJ2-7 | . | TRBV10-3 | TGTGCCATCAGTGCATCCCCGGGCTACGAGCAGTACTTC | CAISASPGYEQYF
. | TRBJ1-2 | . | TRBV7-9 | TGTGCCAGCGACCCGGGGGGGGCCCATGGCTACACCTTC | CASDPGGAHGYTF
. | TRBJ2-5 | TRBD2 | TRBV4-1 | TGCGCCAGCCGAAAGAGGACTAGCGAAGAGACCCAGTACTTC | CASRKRTSEETQYF
. | TRBJ1-2 | TRBD1 | TRBV5-5 | TGTGCCAGCAGCATCGACAGGGGCAATTATGGCTACACCTTC | CASSIDRGNYGYTF
. | TRBJ1-2 | . | TRBV4-3 | TGCGCCAGCAGCCAAGAATGGGCCAGATCTCCCTATGGCTACACCTTC | CASSQEWARSPYGYTF
. | TRBJ2-1 | TRBD2 | TRBV4-3 | TGCGCCAGCAGCCAAGATGGGACTAGAGGCAATGAGCAGTTCTTC | CASSQDGTRGNEQFF
. | TRBJ1-1 | . | TRBV18 | TGTGCCAGCTTCAATAGGGGGTTATCCGACACTGAAGCTTTCTTT | CASFNRGLSDTEAFF
. | TRBJ1-1 | . | TRBV5-1 | TGCGCCAGCAGCTCTCCGGAACTAAACGGTGAAGCTTTCTTT | CASSSPELNGEAFF
. | TRBJ1-2 | . | TRBV6-5 | TGTGCCAGCACCGCAGGCAACTATGGCTACACCTTC | CASTAGNYGYTF
. | TRBJ2-1 | . | TRBV5-5 | TGTGCCAGCAGCTTGGCCGGTGACAGGTTGAATGAGCAGTTCTTC | CASSLAGDRLNEQFF
. | TRBJ2-2 | TRBD1 | TRBV5-6 | TGTGCCAGCAGCCCGTGGGACAGAATCACCGGGGAGCTGTTTTTT | CASSPWDRITGELFF
. | TRBJ1-2 | . | TRBV10-3 | TGTGCCATCGGTGTCGGGGAGAGCTATGGCTACACCTTC | CAIGVGESYGYTF
. | TRBJ1-2 | TRBD1 | TRBV5-1 | TGCGCCAGCAGCTCCATGACCCGGGACAGCTATGGCTACACCTTC | CASSSMTRDSYGYTF
. | TRBJ1-3 | TRBD1 | TRBV4-3 | TGCGCCAGCAGCCAAGCCAGGGGGTTTGGAAACACCATATATTTT | CASSQARGFGNTIYF
few | TRBJ2-6 | . | TRBV4-3 | TGCGCCAGCAGCCGACTCTCTGGGGCCAACGTCCTGACTTTC | CASSRLSGANVLTF
. | TRBJ2-7 | . | TRBV5-1 | TGCGCCAGCAGCTTGCTCGGGTACCACGAGCAGTACTTC | CASSLLGYHEQYF